These 5 T cell receptor beta chains came from one sample sequenced in a study of blood T cell repertoires in COVID-19. Assay: immunoSEQ multiplex PCR; the TCRdb copy retains only in-frame clones and omits some. The data show tens of thousands of clones, about 85% seen once. Material for sequencing was peripheral blood. The receptors were sampled from a human donor in a cohort sampled during active COVID-19.

V is TRBV7-9 and J is TRBJ1-5; D unresolved. This CDR3 region has 15 residues. Between the trimmed V and J ends, which lost 1 base and 0 bases, there was a span of 7 bases. CDR1 is SEHNR, CDR2 FQNEAQ, per germline (reference sequence). The CDR3 protein is CASSLGDNSNQPQHF. As DNA, the CDR3 is TGTGCCAGCAGCTTAGGAGACAATAGCAATCAGCCCCAGCATTTT.

J is TRBJ2-2 and V is TRBV19; D possibly corresponds to TRBD1 (6 bases). The CDR3 is made up of 17 amino acids. V gave up 5 bases and J gave up 3 bases, with 19 bases separating them. Per the germline V gene, CDR1 is LNHDA and CDR2 is SQIVND (reference sequence). The CDR3 is CASSPGGQGLYTGELFF. CDR3 coding DNA: TGTGCCAGTAGTCCAGGTGGTCAGGGGCTTTACACCGGGGAGCTGTTTTTT.

J is TRBJ1-1 and V is TRBV27; 8 bases line up with TRBD1. From germline, CDR1 is MNHEY and CDR2 SMNVEV (reference sequence). After removal of 1 base from V and 7 bases from J, the junction contained 5 bases not matched to a gene. CDR3 length: 14 residues. The CDR3 protein is CASSLYPGQDEAFF. Written as DNA, the CDR3 is TGTGCCAGCAGTTTATATCCGGGACAGGATGAAGCTTTCTTT.

V is TRBV5-1 and J is TRBJ2-1; 9 bases line up with TRBD2. The V segment lost 1 base and the J segment 8 bases; nucleotides outside the gene matches: 10. Germline V gene sequence: CDR1 SGHRS, CDR2 YFSETQ. CDR3 size: 16 residues. The CDR3 is CASSLWAGGPSDEQFF. The CDR3, as DNA: TGCGCCAGCAGCTTGTGGGCGGGGGGGCCTTCGGATGAGCAGTTCTTC.

The chain couples TRBV9 to TRBJ2-7, with a possible D match to TRBD1 (5 bases). V lost 0 bases, J lost 2 bases, and 12 bases lay in between. This CDR3 contains 15 residues. The V gene's germline CDR1 is SGDLS and CDR2 YYNGEE. DNA for the CDR3: TGTGCCAGCAGCGTAGGGCCGGCAGGGCCCTACGAGCAGTACTTC. Its protein is CASSVGPAGPYEQYF.